Presented here are 13 T cell receptor beta chains from one specimen sequenced in a study of cytomegalovirus exposure and HLA in healthy donors. PCR involved 60 Vbeta and 13 Jbeta primers. Profiling relied on immunoSEQ multiplex PCR, and the TCRdb table lists in-frame clones only, not all of them. The sample lists around 50,000 clones; over 60% were seen once. The sequencing input was PBMCs. These receptor sequences come from a man aged 30-40 years in good health and CMV-seropositive.

This clone is a singleton in its sample. V usage is TRBV20-1 and J usage is TRBJ1-1; tentative D call: TRBD1 (5 bases). The CDR3 has 11 residues. Germline V gene lookup returns CDR1 DFQATT and CDR2 SNEGSKA (reference sequence). Trimming shortened V by 5 bases and J by 8 bases, and 12 bases separated the two germline ends. The DNA of the CDR3 is TGCAGTGCTGCGGGACTGGGAGAAGCTTTCTTT. Its protein product is CSAAGLGEAFF.

The chain combines TRBV18 with TRBJ2-7; D is perhaps TRBD2 (5 bases). The CDR3 covers 15 residues. The germline CDR1 and CDR2 sequences are KGHSH and LQKENI. Trimming took off 3 bases at V and 3 bases at J, with 15 bases between the two ends. CDR3 loop: CASSPLTGSSYEQYF. In nucleotides, the CDR3 is TGTGCCAGCTCACCCCTAACGGGATCCAGCTACGAGCAGTACTTC.

The chain combines TRBV25-1 with TRBJ2-1; 7 bases line up with TRBD2. Germline lookup yields CDR1 MGHDK and CDR2 SYGVNS. Trimming at V came to 2 bases and at J to 5 bases, leaving 12 bases not matched to a gene. The CDR3 covers 17 residues. CDR3 nucleotides: TGTGCCAGCAGTGAAAATCCTCGGGGGGACGAAAACAATGAGCAGTTCTTC. Residues: CASSENPRGDENNEQFF.

The rearrangement uses TRBV5-1 and TRBJ1-2; D is uncertain. This CDR3 is built from 13 residues. Germline V gives CDR1 SGHRS, CDR2 YFSETQ. Trimming left V 1 base short and J 2 bases short, with 6 bases between. Here the CDR3 DNA reads TGCGCCAGCAGCTTGACGGAGAACTATGGCTACACCTTC. Its protein is CASSLTENYGYTF.

V is TRBV5-4 and J is TRBJ2-7; D might be TRBD2 (5 bases). CDR1 and CDR2 (germline): SGHNT, YYREEE (reference sequence). The germline V and J ends were trimmed by 4 bases and 3 bases, with 20 bases remaining between them. This CDR3 has 16 amino acids. The CDR3 sequence is CASSASPAARDYEQYF. As DNA, the CDR3 is TGTGCCAGCAGCGCTTCCCCAGCGGCCCGAGACTACGAGCAGTACTTC.

In the case of this clone: The identical CDR3 is also encoded by other nucleotide sequences in the sample. The J gene is TRBJ2-7, the V gene TRBV11-2; D unresolved. The CDR3 length is 12 residues. V was trimmed by 0 bases and J by 4 bases, leaving 4 bases between them. Germline CDR1 SGHAT, CDR2 FQNNGV. CDR3 amino acids: CASSLDRYEQYF. Here the CDR3 DNA reads TGTGCCAGCAGCTTAGATCGGTACGAGCAGTACTTC.

The J gene is TRBJ1-2, the V gene TRBV4-2; unclear D gene. Trimming took 0 bases from V and 4 from J, leaving 12 bases between them. CDR3 length equals 15 residues. Looked up from germline, CDR1 is LGHNA and CDR2 is YNFKEQ. CDR3 bases: TGTGCCAGCAGCCAAGACTCCGGGTTGGGCTATGGCTACACCTTC. It is translated as CASSQDSGLGYGYTF.

V gene TRBV4-2 combines with J gene TRBJ2-2; TRBD2 is a possible D gene (5 bases). CDR1 and CDR2 (germline): LGHNA, YNFKEQ. V lost 0 bases, J lost 3 bases, and 23 bases lay in between. The CDR3 runs 20 residues. This chain's CDR3 is CASSQDMSRGLGIDTGELFF. For the CDR3, the DNA is TGTGCCAGCAGCCAAGATATGAGTCGGGGTCTAGGTATTGACACCGGGGAGCTGTTTTTT.

This chain joins TRBV28 and TRBJ2-5, with 9 positions matching TRBD2. Trimming cost V 2 bases and J 2 bases; bases outside gene matches: 3. The CDR3 sequence is 15 residues long. The germline V gene has CDR1 MDHEN and CDR2 SYDVKM. Here the CDR3 DNA reads TGTGCCAGCAGTTTACCGGGACTAGCTCAAGAGACCCAGTACTTC. Protein product: CASSLPGLAQETQYF.

V is TRBV14 and J is TRBJ2-7; D remains unclear. Germline values: CDR1 SGHDN, CDR2 FVKESK. This CDR3 is 15 amino acids long. The germline V and J ends were trimmed by 0 bases and 2 bases, with 11 bases remaining between them. CDR3 loop: CASSQEFGPPYEQYF. The CDR3 nucleotides read TGTGCCAGCAGCCAAGAATTCGGTCCACCCTACGAGCAGTACTTC.

This chain links TRBV18 with TRBJ1-2; no clear D gene. Per germline, CDR1 KGHSH and CDR2 LQKENI. The CDR3 has 13 amino acids. Trimming removed 3 bases from V and 4 bases from J, with 9 bases in between. DNA of the CDR3: TGTGCCAGCTCACCCGGGATAACCTATGGCTACACCTTC. Translation: CASSPGITYGYTF. The entire variable domain, with the rest obtained from reference TRBV18 and TRBJ1-2, is as follows: NAGVMQNPRHLVRRRGQEARLRCSPMKGHSHVYWYRQLPEEGLKFMVYLQKENIIDESGMPKERFSAEFPKEGPSILRIQQVVRGDSAAYFCASSPGITYGYTFGSGTRLTVV.

The chain couples TRBV5-4 to TRBJ2-7; a possible D gene is TRBD2 (7 bases). Trimming pared 4 bases from V and 0 bases from J, leaving 11 bases between. The CDR3 totals 14 residues. Germline CDR1 and CDR2: SGHNT and YYREEE (reference sequence). The chain's CDR3 is CASSGGDNSYEQYF. The CDR3 DNA reads TGTGCCAGCAGCGGGGGGGACAACTCCTACGAGCAGTACTTC.

The genes are TRBV4-1 and TRBJ2-3; 14 bases agree with TRBD2. The J segment lost 2 bases and the V segment lost 1 base, leaving 2 bases of the junction unmatched. The CDR3 is 17 residues long. Germline loops: CDR1 MGHRA, CDR2 YSYEKL. CDR3 in DNA: TGCGCCAGCAGCCAAGCGGGACTAGCGGGGGACACAGATACGCAGTATTTT. Encoded protein: CASSQAGLAGDTDTQYF.